This section outlines one TCR beta chain sequence together with its context. No antigen is known for it. The data are from a study of liver allograft versus peripheral blood T cells. At the level of the study: Graft-liver T cell receptor repertoires were compared against recipient peripheral blood repertoires. Study results and limitations: Reportedly, liver allograft T cell receptor repertoires differed from peripheral blood ones.

TCRdb itself ran the reads through MiXCR, one entry per CDR3 protein. The data hold roughly 15,000 distinct CDR3 sequences, with roughly 20% observed a single time. The V end was cut by 0 bases, the J end by 2 bases, with 17 bases between. Germline V CDR1 and CDR2: ENHRY, SYGVKD. This CDR3 is 18 amino acids long. The chain couples TRBV10-3 to TRBJ1-3; D is unclear. The clonotype comes from a human patient who had a liver transplant. Some T cells may be supplied by the graft donor. The CDR3 nucleotides read TGTGCCATCAGTGAGTCGATCGCCCAGTCGGCCCCTGGAAACACCATATATTTT. Translation gives CAISESIAQSAPGNTIYF.